A selection of T cell receptor beta chains follows, all from one sample in a study of molecular identifiers for immune sequencing clone quantification. TCRdb reprocessed the PCR reads via MiXCR and lists one record per CDR3 protein. There are about 640,000 distinct CDR3 sequences in the sample; 15% to 20% occur only once, and around 0.9% lies in the top ten. Sequences were obtained from naive CD8+ T cells from blood, with Jurkat cell RNA spiked in. These receptor sequences come from a human donor in good health. Some libraries in this study had Jurkat cell RNA spiked in. The CDR3 runs from the conserved cysteine through the conserved F or W. D genes are given only for firm matches. Some rows mark clone size as missing; the rest say once, few, many or name a class of expanded clone.

>TRBJ2-7|TRBV7-3|.|many
TGTGCCAGCAGCTTAATGGAGGCTACAGACTCCTACGAGCAGTACTTC
CASSLMEATDSYEQYF
>TRBJ1-2|TRBV7-9|TRBD1|many
TGTGCCAGCAGCTTAGCGGACAGGCGAGCTAACTATGGCTACACCTTC
CASSLADRRANYGYTF
>TRBJ2-5|TRBV9|.|many
TGTGCCAGCAATTCCGGGGTTGGGGAGACCCAGTACTTC
CASNSGVGETQYF
>TRBJ2-7|TRBV4-3|.|few
TGCGCCAGCAGCGAACGGGACTCCTTGGAAGAGCAGTACTTC
CASSERDSLEEQYF
>TRBJ1-1|TRBV6-2/TRBV6-3|.|many
TGTGCCAGCAGTTACATAGCGTTCGGGACAAATGAAGCTTTCTTT
CASSYIAFGTNEAFF
>TRBJ1-1|TRBV11-2|TRBD1|few
TGTGCCAGCAGCTCACCCGACAGGGATCCTTACACTGAAGCTTTCTTT
CASSSPDRDPYTEAFF
>TRBJ1-5|TRBV5-8|.|many
TGTGCCAGCAGCTTGGTTGGCAGAAATCAGCCCCAGCATTTT
CASSLVGRNQPQHF
>TRBJ2-7|TRBV14|.|many
TGTGCCAGCAGCGCCCGGCCGGGTGGCTACGAGCAGTACTTC
CASSARPGGYEQYF
>TRBJ2-7|TRBV11-2|.|.
TGTGCCACCCACCGGGAAGAAGCCCTCTCCCACGAGCAGTACTTC
CATHREEALSHEQYF
>TRBJ2-2|TRBV6-1|TRBD2|few
TGTGCCAGCAGTGAAGGGCTAGCGGGGTCTCACGACACCGGGGAGCTGTTTTTT
CASSEGLAGSHDTGELFF
>TRBJ2-3|TRBV6-2/TRBV6-3|TRBD2|many
TGTGCCAGCAGTTACTCACTAGCGGGAGCAGATACGCAGTATTTT
CASSYSLAGADTQYF
>TRBJ2-5|TRBV19|TRBD2|.
TGTGCCAGTTCATGGCGGGGGAGAGAGACCCAGTACTTC
CASSWRGRETQYF
>TRBJ2-2|TRBV28|.|many
TGTGCCAGCAGTTCAGGGAACACCGGGGAGCTGTTTTTT
CASSSGNTGELFF
>TRBJ1-1|TRBV4-1|.|many
TGCGCCAGCAGCCAAACAGGGATTCGGGCTGAAGCTTTCTTT
CASSQTGIRAEAFF
>TRBJ1-1|TRBV20-1|.|many
TGCAGTGCTAGAGATGTAGGAAAGGGTGGGTTTGGAGTTTTCACTGAAGCTTTCTTT
CSARDVGKGGFGVFTEAFF
>TRBJ2-3|TRBV10-3|TRBD2|many
TGTGCCATCAGTGAGGGAAGCGGGGGGAGCACAGATACGCAGTATTTT
CAISEGSGGSTDTQYF
>TRBJ2-4|TRBV19|.|many
TGTGCCAGCAGTAGCGACAGGTTGGTTCAGTACTTC
CASSSDRLVQYF
>TRBJ2-1|TRBV29-1|.|many
TGCAGCGTTGAAGGCCAGGGAAGGAGAGATGAGCAGTTCTTC
CSVEGQGRRDEQFF
>TRBJ2-5|TRBV27|.|many
TGTGCCAGCAGTTACCTAGGCGAGACAGAGACCCAGTACTTC
CASSYLGETETQYF
>TRBJ2-2|TRBV6-2/TRBV6-3|.|.
TGTGCCAGCACCTTCTGGGGGTTGAACGGTCTCGGGGAGCTGTTTTTT
CASTFWGLNGLGELFF
>TRBJ1-3|TRBV20-1|.|many
TGCAGTGCCAAAGATGGGACCGAATCTGGAAACACCATATATTTT
CSAKDGTESGNTIYF
>TRBJ1-1|TRBV29-1|TRBD1|many
TGCAGCGCTGCAGACAGGGCTTCTGAAGCTTTCTTT
CSAADRASEAFF
>TRBJ2-7|TRBV4-1|TRBD1|many
TGCGCCAGCAGCCAAGAAGGAAGTGGGACAGGGGGCTACGAGCAGTACTTC
CASSQEGSGTGGYEQYF
>TRBJ2-2|TRBV24-1|.|many
TGTGCCACCAGTGACTCGGACGGGGGCACCGGGGAGCTGTTTTTT
CATSDSDGGTGELFF
>TRBJ2-5|TRBV7-3|.|many
TGTGCCAGCAGCATTTCGGGCCCTGGAGAGACCCAGTACTTC
CASSISGPGETQYF
>TRBJ2-2|TRBV4-1|TRBD2|.
TGCGCCAGCAGCCAAGGGCTAGCGGGGATTAGATCCGGGGGGCTGTTTTTT
CASSQGLAGIRSGGLFF
>TRBJ2-1|TRBV24-1|TRBD2|few
TGTGCCACCAGTGACCGACTAGCGGGAGCAAGTGAGCAGTTCTTC
CATSDRLAGASEQFF
>TRBJ2-5|TRBV4-3|TRBD2|many
TGCGCCAGCAGCCAAGATTTAGCGGGGGTTCAAGAGACCCAGTACTTC
CASSQDLAGVQETQYF
>TRBJ2-1|TRBV19|.|.
TGTGCCAGTAATTTTGGGGGCCGGAGCTCCTACAATGAGCAGTTCTTC
CASNFGGRSSYNEQFF
>TRBJ2-7|TRBV27|TRBD2|many
TGTGCCAGCAGTTTATCGGCGGGAGGGCCATACGAGCAGTACTTC
CASSLSAGGPYEQYF
>TRBJ1-1|TRBV5-4|TRBD1|many
TGTGCCAGCAGGCAGGGGGCTGGGGACACTGAAGCTTTCTTT
CASRQGAGDTEAFF
>TRBJ2-2|TRBV5-1|.|.
TGCGCCAGCAGTTTCGAGATTGGCACCGGGGAGCTGTTTTTT
CASSFEIGTGELFF
>TRBJ2-1|TRBV4-3|.|few
TGCGCCAGCAGTCCGCATATGGTGGCAGGCGGTTACAATGAGCAGTTCTTC
CASSPHMVAGGYNEQFF
>TRBJ1-2|TRBV7-9|.|.
TGTGCCAGCAGCTCCATCGGAGGCAACTATGGCTACACCTTC
CASSSIGGNYGYTF
>TRBJ2-7|TRBV20-1|TRBD1|many
TGCAGTGCTAGAGCCGGACAGGACCTTGGTCACGAGCAGTACTTC
CSARAGQDLGHEQYF
>TRBJ2-7|TRBV30|.|few
TGTGCCTGGAGTGTACTGGCCACCTACGAGCAGTACTTC
CAWSVLATYEQYF
>TRBJ1-2|TRBV4-3|.|many
TGCGCCAGCAGCCAAGATGCGGGGTATGGCTACACCTTC
CASSQDAGYGYTF
>TRBJ2-5|TRBV7-9|TRBD2|many
TGTGCCAGCACCCCTTCTCTTGGACTAGGTCGTGAGACCCAGTACTTC
CASTPSLGLGRETQYF
>TRBJ2-5|TRBV11-2|TRBD2|few
TGTGCCAGCAGCAGTATGAGCCGGGGGGTCGAGACCCAGTACTTC
CASSSMSRGVETQYF
>TRBJ2-2|TRBV3-1|.|many
TGTGCCAGCAGCCAAGGGCCGGGCCCCGGGGAGCTGTTTTTT
CASSQGPGPGELFF
>TRBJ2-2|TRBV6-2/TRBV6-3|.|few
TGTGCCAGCAGTTACTCTACAGTCGGCACCGGGGAGCTGTTTTTT
CASSYSTVGTGELFF